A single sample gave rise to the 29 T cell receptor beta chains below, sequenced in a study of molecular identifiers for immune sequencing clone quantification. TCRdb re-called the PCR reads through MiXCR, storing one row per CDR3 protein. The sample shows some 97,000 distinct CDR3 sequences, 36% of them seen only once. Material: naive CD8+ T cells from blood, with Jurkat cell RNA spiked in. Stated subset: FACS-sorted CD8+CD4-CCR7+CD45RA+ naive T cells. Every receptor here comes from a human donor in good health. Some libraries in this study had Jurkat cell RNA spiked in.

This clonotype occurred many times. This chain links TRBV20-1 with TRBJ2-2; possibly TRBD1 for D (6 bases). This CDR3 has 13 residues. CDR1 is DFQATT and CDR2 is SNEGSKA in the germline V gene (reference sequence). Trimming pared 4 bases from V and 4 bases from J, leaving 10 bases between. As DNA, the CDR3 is TGCAGTGCTACTACAGGGTTCACCGGGGAGCTGTTTTTT. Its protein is CSATTGFTGELFF.

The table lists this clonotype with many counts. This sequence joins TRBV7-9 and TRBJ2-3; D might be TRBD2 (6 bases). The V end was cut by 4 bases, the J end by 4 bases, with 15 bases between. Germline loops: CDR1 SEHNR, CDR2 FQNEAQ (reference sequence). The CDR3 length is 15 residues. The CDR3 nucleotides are TGTGCCAGCAGCTCTGGCGGGACGTTTTCAGATACGCAGTATTTT. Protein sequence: CASSSGGTFSDTQYF. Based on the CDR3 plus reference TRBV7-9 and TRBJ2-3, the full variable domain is DTGVSQNPRHKITKRGQNVTFRCDPISEHNRLYWYRQTLGQGPEFLTYFQNEAQLEKSRLLSDRFSAERPKGSFSTLEIQRTEQGDSAMYLCASSSGGTFSDTQYFGPGTRLTVL.

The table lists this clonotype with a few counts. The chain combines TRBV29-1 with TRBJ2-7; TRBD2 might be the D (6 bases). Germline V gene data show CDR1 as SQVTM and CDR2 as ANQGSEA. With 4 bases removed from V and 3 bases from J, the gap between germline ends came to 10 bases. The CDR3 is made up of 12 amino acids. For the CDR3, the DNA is TGCAGCGTTGTCTCGGGAGTCTACGAGCAGTACTTC. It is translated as CSVVSGVYEQYF.

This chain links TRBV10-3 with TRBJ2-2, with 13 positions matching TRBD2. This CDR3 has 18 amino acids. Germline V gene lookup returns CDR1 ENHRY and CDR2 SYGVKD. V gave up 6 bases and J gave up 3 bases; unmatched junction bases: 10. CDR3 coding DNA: TGTGCCATCAGAACTATGACTAGCGGGAGGATGGACACCGGGGAGCTGTTTTTT. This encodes CAIRTMTSGRMDTGELFF.

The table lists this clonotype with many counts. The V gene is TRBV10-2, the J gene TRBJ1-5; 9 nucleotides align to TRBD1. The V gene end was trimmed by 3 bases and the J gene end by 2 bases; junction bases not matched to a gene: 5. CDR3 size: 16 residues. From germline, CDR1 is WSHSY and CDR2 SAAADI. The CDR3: CASSETGGWGNQPQHF. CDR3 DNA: TGCGCCAGCAGTGAAACAGGGGGCTGGGGCAATCAGCCCCAGCATTTT.

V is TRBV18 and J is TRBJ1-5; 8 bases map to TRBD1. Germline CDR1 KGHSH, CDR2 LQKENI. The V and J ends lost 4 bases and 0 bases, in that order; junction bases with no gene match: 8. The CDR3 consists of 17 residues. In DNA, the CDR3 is TGTGCCAGCTCACAGACAGGGGTTATTTATAGCAATCAGCCCCAGCATTTT. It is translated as CASSQTGVIYSNQPQHF.

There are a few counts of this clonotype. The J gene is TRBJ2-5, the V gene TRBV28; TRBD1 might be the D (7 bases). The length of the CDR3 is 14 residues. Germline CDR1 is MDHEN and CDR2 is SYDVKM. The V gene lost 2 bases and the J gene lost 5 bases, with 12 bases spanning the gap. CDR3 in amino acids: CASSLEGAGETQYF. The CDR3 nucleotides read TGTGCCAGCAGTTTAGAGGGGGCGGGGGAGACCCAGTACTTC.

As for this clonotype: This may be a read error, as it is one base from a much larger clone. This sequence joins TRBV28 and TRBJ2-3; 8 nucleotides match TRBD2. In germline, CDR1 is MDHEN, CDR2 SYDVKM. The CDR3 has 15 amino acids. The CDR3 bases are TGTGCCAGCAGCCAAGTGCGGGAGGCTCCAGATACGCTGTATTTT. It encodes CASSQVREAPDTLYF.

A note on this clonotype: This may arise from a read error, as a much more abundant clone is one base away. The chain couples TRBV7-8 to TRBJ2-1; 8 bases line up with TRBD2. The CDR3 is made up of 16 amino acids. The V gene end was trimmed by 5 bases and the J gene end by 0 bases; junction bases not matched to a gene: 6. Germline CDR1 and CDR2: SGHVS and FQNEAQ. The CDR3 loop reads CASSRSGLVSYNEQFF. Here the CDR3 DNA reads TGTGCCAGCAGCCGATCGGGACTAGTCTCCTACAATGAGCAGTTCTTC.

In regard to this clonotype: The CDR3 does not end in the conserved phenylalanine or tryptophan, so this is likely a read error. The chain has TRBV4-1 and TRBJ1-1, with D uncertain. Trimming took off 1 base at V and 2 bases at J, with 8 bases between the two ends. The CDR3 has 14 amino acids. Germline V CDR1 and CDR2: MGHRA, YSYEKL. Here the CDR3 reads CASSQGMFNTEAFY. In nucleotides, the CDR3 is TGCGCCAGCAGCCAAGGTATGTTCAACACTGAAGCTTTCTAT.

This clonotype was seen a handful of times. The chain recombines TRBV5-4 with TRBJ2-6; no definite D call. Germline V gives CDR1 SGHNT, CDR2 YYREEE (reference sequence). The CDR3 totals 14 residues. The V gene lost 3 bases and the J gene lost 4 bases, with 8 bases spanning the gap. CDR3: CASSSKQGANVLTF. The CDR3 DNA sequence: TGTGCCAGCAGCTCCAAACAGGGGGCCAACGTCCTGACTTTC.

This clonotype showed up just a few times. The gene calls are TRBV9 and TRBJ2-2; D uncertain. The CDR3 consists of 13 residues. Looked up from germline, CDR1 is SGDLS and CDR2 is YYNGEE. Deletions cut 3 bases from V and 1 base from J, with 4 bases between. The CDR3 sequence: CASSDQNTGELFF. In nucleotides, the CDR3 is TGTGCCAGCAGCGATCAGAACACCGGGGAGCTGTTTTTT. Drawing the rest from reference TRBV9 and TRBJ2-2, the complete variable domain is DSGVTQTPKHLITATGQRVTLRCSPRSGDLSVYWYQQSLDQGLQFLIQYYNGEERAKGNILERFSAQQFPDLHSELNLSSLELGDSALYFCASSDQNTGELFFGEGSRLTVL.

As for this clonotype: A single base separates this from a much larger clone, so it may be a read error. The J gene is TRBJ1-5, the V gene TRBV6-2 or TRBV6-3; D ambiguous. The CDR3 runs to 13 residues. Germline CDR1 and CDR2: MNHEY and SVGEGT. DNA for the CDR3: TGTGCCAGCAATGATGCAAAAAATCGGCCCCAGCATTTT. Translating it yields CASNDAKNRPQHF.

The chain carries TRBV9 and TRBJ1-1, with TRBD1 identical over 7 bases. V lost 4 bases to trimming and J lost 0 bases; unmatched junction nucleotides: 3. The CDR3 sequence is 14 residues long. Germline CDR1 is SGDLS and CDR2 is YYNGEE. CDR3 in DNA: TGTGCCAGCAGCACAGGGGTAATGAACACTGAAGCTTTCTTT. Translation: CASSTGVMNTEAFF.

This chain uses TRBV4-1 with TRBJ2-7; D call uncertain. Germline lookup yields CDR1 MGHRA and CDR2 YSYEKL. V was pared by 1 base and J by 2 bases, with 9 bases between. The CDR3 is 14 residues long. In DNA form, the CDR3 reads TGCGCCAGCAGCCAAGCGGCGGTTCCCTACGAGCAGTACTTC. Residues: CASSQAAVPYEQYF.

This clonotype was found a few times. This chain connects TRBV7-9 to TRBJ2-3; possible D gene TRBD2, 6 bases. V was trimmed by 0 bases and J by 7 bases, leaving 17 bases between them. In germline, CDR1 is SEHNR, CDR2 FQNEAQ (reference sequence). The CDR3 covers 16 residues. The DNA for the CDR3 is TGTGCCAGCAGCTTAGCTATGGGACTCTCACTACATACGCAGTATTTT. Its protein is CASSLAMGLSLHTQYF.

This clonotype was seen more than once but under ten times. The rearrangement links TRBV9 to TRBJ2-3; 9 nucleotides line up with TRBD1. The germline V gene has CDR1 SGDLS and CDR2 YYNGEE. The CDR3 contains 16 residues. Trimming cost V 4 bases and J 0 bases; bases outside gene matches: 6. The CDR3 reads CASSPYRGLSTDTQYF. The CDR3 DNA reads TGTGCCAGCAGCCCCTACAGGGGGCTTAGCACAGATACGCAGTATTTT.

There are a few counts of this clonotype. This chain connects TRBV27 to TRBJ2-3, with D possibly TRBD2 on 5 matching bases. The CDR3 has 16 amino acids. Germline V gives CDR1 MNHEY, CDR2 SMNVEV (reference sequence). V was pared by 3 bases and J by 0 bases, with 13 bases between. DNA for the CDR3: TGTGCCAGCAGTTTTGGGAGTTTCACCAGCACAGATACGCAGTATTTT. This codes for CASSFGSFTSTDTQYF.

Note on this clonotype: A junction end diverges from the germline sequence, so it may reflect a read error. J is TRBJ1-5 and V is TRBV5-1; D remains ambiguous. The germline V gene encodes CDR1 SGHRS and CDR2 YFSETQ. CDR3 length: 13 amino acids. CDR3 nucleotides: TGCGCCGGCAGCTTGGCCCCGGATCAGCCCCAGCATTTT. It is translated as CAGSLAPDQPQHF.

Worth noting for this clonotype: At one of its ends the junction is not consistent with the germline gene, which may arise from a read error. CDR3 protein: CASSPPTTYVQYF. In DNA form, the CDR3 reads TGTGCCAGCAGCCCACCTACCACTTACGTGCAGTACTTC. The chain has TRBV7-9 and TRBJ2-7; D call uncertain. Germline V gene sequence: CDR1 SEHNR, CDR2 FQNEAQ (reference sequence). The CDR3 has 13 residues.

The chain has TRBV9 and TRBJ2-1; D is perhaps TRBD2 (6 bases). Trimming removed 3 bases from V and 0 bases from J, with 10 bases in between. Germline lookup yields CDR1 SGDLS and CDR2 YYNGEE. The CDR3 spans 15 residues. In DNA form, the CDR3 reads TGTGCCAGCAGCGGAAGCGGGTCCTCCTACAATGAGCAGTTCTTC. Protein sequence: CASSGSGSSYNEQFF.

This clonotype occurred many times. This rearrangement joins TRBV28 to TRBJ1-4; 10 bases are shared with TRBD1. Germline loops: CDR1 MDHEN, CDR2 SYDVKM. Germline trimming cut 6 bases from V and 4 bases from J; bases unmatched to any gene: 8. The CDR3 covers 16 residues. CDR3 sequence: CASSLTGGGINEKLFF. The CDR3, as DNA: TGTGCCAGCAGCCTGACAGGGGGCGGAATTAATGAAAAACTGTTTTTT. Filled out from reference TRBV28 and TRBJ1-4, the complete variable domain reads DVKVTQSSRYLVKRTGEKVFLECVQDMDHENMFWYRQDPGLGLRLIYFSYDVKMKEKGDIPEGYSVSREKKERFSLILESASTNQTSMYLCASSLTGGGINEKLFFGSGTQLSVL.

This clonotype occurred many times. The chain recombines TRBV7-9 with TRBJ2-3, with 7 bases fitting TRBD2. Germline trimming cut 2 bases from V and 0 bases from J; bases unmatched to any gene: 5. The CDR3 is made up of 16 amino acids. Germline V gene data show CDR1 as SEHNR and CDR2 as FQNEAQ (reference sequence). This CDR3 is CASSLSLAASTDTQYF. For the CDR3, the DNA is TGTGCCAGCAGCTTATCCCTAGCGGCTAGCACAGATACGCAGTATTTT.

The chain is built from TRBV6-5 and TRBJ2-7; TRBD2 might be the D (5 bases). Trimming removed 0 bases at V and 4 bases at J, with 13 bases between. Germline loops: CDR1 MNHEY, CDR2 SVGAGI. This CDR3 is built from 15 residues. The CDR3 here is CASSYSIEGVYEQYF. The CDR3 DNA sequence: TGTGCCAGCAGTTACTCGATTGAGGGAGTTTACGAGCAGTACTTC.

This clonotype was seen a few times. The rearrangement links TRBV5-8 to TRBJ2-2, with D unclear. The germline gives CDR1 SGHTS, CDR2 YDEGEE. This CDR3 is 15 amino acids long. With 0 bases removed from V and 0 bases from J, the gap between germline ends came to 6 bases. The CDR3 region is CASSLGFTNTGELFF. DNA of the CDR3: TGTGCCAGCAGCTTGGGATTTACGAACACCGGGGAGCTGTTTTTT.

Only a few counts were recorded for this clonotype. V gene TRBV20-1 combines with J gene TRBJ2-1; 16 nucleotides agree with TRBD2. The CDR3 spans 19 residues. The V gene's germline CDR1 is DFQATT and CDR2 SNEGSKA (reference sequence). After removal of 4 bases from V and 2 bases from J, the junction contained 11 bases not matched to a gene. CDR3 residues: CSANAAGLAGGSPYNEQFF. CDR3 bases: TGCAGTGCTAACGCCGCGGGACTAGCGGGAGGGTCCCCCTACAATGAGCAGTTCTTC.

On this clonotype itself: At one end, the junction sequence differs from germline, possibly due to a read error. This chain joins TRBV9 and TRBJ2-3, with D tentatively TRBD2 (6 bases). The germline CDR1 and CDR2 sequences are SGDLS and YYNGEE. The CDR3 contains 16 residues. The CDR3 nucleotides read TGTGCCAGCAGCATTGAATTGGGACTCTTCACAGGTACGCAGTATTTT. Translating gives CASSIELGLFTGTQYF.

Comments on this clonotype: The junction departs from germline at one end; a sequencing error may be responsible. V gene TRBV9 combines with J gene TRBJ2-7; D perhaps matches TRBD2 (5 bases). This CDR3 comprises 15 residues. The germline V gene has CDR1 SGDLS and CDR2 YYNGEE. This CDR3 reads CASRVSGGLSYEQYF. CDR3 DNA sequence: TGTGCCAGCCGCGTATCCGGAGGCCTCTCCTACGAGCAGTACTTC.

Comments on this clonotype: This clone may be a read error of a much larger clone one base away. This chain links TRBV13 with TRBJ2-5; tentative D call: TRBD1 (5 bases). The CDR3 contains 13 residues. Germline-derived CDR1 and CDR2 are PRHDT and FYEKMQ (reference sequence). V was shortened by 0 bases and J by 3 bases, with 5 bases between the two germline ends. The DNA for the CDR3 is TGTGCCAGCAGCTTAGGGACAGAAGAGACCCAGTACTTC. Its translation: CASSLGTEETQYF.